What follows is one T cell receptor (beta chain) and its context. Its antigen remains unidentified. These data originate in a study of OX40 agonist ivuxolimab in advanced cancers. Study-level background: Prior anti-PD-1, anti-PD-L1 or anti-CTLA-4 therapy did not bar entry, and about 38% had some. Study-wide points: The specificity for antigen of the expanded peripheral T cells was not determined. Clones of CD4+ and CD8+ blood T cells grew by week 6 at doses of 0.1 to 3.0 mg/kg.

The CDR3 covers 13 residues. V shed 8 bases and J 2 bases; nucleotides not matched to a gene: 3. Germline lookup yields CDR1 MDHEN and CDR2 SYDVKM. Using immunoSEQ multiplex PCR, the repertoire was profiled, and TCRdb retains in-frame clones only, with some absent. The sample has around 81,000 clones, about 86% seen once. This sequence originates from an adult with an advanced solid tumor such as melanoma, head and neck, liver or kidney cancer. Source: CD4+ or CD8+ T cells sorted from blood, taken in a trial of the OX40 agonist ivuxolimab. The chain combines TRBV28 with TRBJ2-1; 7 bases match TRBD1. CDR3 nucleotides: TGTGCCAGCGGGCAGGGGGCCTACAATGAGCAGTTCTTC. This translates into CASGQGAYNEQFF.